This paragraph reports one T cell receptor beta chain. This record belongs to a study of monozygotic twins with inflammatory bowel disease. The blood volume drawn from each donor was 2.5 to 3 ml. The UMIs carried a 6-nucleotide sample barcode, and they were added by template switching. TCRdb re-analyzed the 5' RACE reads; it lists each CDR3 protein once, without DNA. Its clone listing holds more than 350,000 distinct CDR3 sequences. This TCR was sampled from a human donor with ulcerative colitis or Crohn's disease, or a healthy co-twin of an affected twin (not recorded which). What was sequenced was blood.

The CDR3 here is CASSQESAGYNQPQHF. This sequence joins TRBV3-1 and TRBJ1-5; no DNA is available, so the TRBD1 call from TCRdb remains unchecked. The CDR3 covers 16 residues. CDR1 LGHDT and CDR2 YNNKEL come from the germline V gene (reference sequence). Based on the CDR3 plus reference TRBV3-1 and TRBJ1-5, the full variable domain is DTAVSQTPKYLVTQMGNDKSIKCEQNLGHDTMYWYKQDSKKFLKIMFSYNNKELIINETVPNRFSPKSPDKAHLNLHINSLELGDSAVYFCASSQESAGYNQPQHFGDGTRLSIL.